These 23 T cell receptor beta chains were sequenced from one sample in a study of blood T cell repertoires in COVID-19. Profiling relied on immunoSEQ multiplex PCR, and the TCRdb table lists in-frame clones only, not all of them. The sample has about 150,000 clones, approximately 88% seen once; the top ten hold approximately 2.9%. The source material was peripheral blood. These receptors all come from a man in his sixties with acute or convalescent COVID-19.

V and J are TRBV6-5 and TRBJ1-1; the D gene is possibly TRBD1 (6 bases). Trimming took off 0 bases at V and 9 bases at J, with 20 bases between the two ends. The germline CDR1 and CDR2 sequences are MNHEY and SVGAGI. This CDR3 is 16 amino acids long. The chain's CDR3 is CASSYSSRTVATQAFF. CDR3 nucleotides: TGTGCCAGCAGTTACTCGAGTAGGACAGTGGCTACCCAAGCTTTCTTT.

The rearrangement links TRBV29-1 to TRBJ1-2; 8 bases fit TRBD1. Trimming took 7 bases from V and 4 from J; bases not matched to a gene: 11. Germline V lookup: CDR1 SQVTM, CDR2 ANQGSEA. This CDR3 is built from 14 residues. In DNA, the CDR3 is TGCAGCGCCGTAACAGGGGGAACCCCCTATGGCTACACCTTC. Protein product: CSAVTGGTPYGYTF.

This clone came up a few times. The chain is built from TRBV4-1 and TRBJ1-5, with a possible D match to TRBD1 (6 bases). Trimming left V 3 bases short and J 7 bases short, with 19 bases between. Germline-derived CDR1 and CDR2 are MGHRA and YSYEKL. The CDR3 totals 16 residues. The chain's CDR3 is CASSHLEQGGNQPQHF. The CDR3 DNA sequence: TGCGCCAGCAGCCACCTGGAACAGGGAGGGAACCAGCCCCAGCATTTT.

This chain uses TRBV7-9 with TRBJ1-2; no clear D. The V gene's germline CDR1 is SEHNR and CDR2 FQNEAQ (reference sequence). Trimming took off 0 bases at V and 8 bases at J, with 10 bases between the two ends. This CDR3 contains 13 residues. CDR3 in DNA: TGTGCCAGCAGCTTAGCCGAATCGGGAGGCTACACCTTC. Translation: CASSLAESGGYTF.

CDR3 nucleotides: TGTGCCAGCAGCTTGGAATGGGCTGAAAAACTGTTTTTT. Translation: CASSLEWAEKLFF. The V gene is TRBV5-5, the J gene TRBJ1-4; D is undetermined. Trimming stripped 0 bases from V and 7 bases from J, with 7 bases between. This CDR3 contains 13 residues. The germline CDR1 and CDR2 sequences are SGHKS and YYEKEE (reference sequence).

The J gene is TRBJ2-1, the V gene TRBV7-2; 10 bases agree with TRBD2. V trimming: 5 bases; J trimming: 4 bases; junction bases outside the gene matches: 5. The CDR3 is made up of 15 amino acids. Germline CDR1 is SGHTA and CDR2 is FQGNSA. CDR3 nucleotide sequence: TGTGCCAGCAGCCAAGGGACTAGCGTATACAATGAGCAGTTCTTC. Amino acid sequence: CASSQGTSVYNEQFF. The full variable domain, in which reference TRBV7-2 and TRBJ2-1 provide the parts outside the CDR3, is GAGVSQSPSNKVTEKGKDVELRCDPISGHTALYWYRQSLGQGLEFLIYFQGNSAPDKSGLPSDRFSAERTGGSVSTLTIQRTQQEDSAVYLCASSQGTSVYNEQFFGPGTRLTVL.

V and J are TRBV5-1 and TRBJ2-1; D possibly corresponds to TRBD2 (5 bases). Germline CDR1 is SGHRS and CDR2 is YFSETQ. The CDR3 extends over 13 amino acids. The V and J ends lost 7 bases and 8 bases respectively, with 16 bases between them. In nucleotides, the CDR3 is TGCGCCAGCGCCGACTGGGCCGGGGATGAGCAGTTCTTC. It specifies CASADWAGDEQFF.

This clone was observed a single time. This chain uses TRBV6-4 with TRBJ1-1; 7 bases line up with TRBD1. After removal of 7 bases from V and 1 base from J, the junction contained 6 bases not matched to a gene. The CDR3 spans 14 residues. Germline lookup yields CDR1 MRHNA and CDR2 SNTAGT. DNA for the CDR3: TGTGCCAGCAAGAGACAGGGATCGAACACTGAAGCTTTCTTT. Its translation is CASKRQGSNTEAFF.

The chain carries TRBV4-1 and TRBJ2-7; D remains unclear. This CDR3 is built from 13 residues. Trimming stripped 2 bases from V and 0 bases from J, with 5 bases between. Germline-derived CDR1 and CDR2 are MGHRA and YSYEKL. CDR3 protein: CASSQLSSYEQYF. The CDR3 nucleotides are TGCGCCAGCAGCCAACTTAGCTCCTACGAGCAGTACTTC.

This clone is a singleton in its sample. This chain uses TRBV11-3 with TRBJ2-1; 9 bases fit TRBD2. The CDR3 covers 17 residues. Per the germline V gene, CDR1 is SGHNT and CDR2 is YENEEA. V lost 3 bases to trimming and J lost 0 bases; unmatched junction nucleotides: 6. CDR3 residues: CASSLYSGSLSYNEQFF. The CDR3 DNA reads TGTGCCAGCAGCTTGTATAGCGGGAGCCTCTCCTACAATGAGCAGTTCTTC. Complete variable domain (other parts from reference TRBV11-3 and TRBJ2-1): EAGVVQSPRYKIIEKKQPVAFWCNPISGHNTLYWYLQNLGQGPELLIRYENEEAVDDSQLPKDRFSAERLKGVDSTLKIQPAELGDSAVYLCASSLYSGSLSYNEQFFGPGTRLTVL.

The genes are TRBV4-3 and TRBJ2-7; no definite D call. Germline assignment: CDR1 LGHNA and CDR2 YSLEER. This CDR3 spans 14 amino acids. V was clipped by 1 base and J by 2 bases, with 9 bases between them. The CDR3 bases are TGCGCCAGCAGCCAAGCCACGGTTACCTACGAGCAGTACTTC. Translated: CASSQATVTYEQYF.

The rearrangement uses TRBV10-3 and TRBJ1-1; the D gene is possibly TRBD1 (5 bases). V lost 6 bases and J lost 2, with 10 bases in between. This CDR3 contains 13 residues. CDR1 ENHRY and CDR2 SYGVKD come from the germline V gene. In nucleotides, the CDR3 is TGTGCCATCAGGGACACACCTAACACTGAAGCTTTCTTT. This encodes CAIRDTPNTEAFF.

This clone was seen just once. The J gene is TRBJ2-3, the V gene TRBV7-9, with D possibly being TRBD1 (6 bases). Per the germline V gene, CDR1 is SEHNR and CDR2 is FQNEAQ (reference sequence). Trimming took 0 bases from V and 3 from J, leaving 10 bases between them. The CDR3 spans 15 residues. The CDR3 bases are TGTGCCAGCAGCTTAGCGTTCAGGGGTACAGATACGCAGTATTTT. The encoded protein is CASSLAFRGTDTQYF.

This clone was counted a single time. Being one base from a much bigger clone, this may be a read error. This CDR3 is also generated by other DNA sequences in the sample. The gene calls are TRBV3-1 (or the pseudogene TRBV3-2) and TRBJ2-7, with no clear D. The CDR3 is made up of 11 amino acids. With 5 bases removed from V and 0 bases from J, the gap between germline ends came to 2 bases. From germline, CDR1 is LGHDT and CDR2 YNNKEL (reference sequence). Written as DNA, the CDR3 is TGTGCCAGCAGCTACTCCTACGAGCAGTACTTC. Translating it yields CASSYSYEQYF.

V gene TRBV10-3 combines with J gene TRBJ1-1, with 8 bases lining up with TRBD1. The length of the CDR3 is 14 residues. V trimming: 6 bases; J trimming: 4 bases; junction bases outside the gene matches: 7. Germline CDR1 is ENHRY and CDR2 is SYGVKD. In DNA form, the CDR3 reads TGTGCCATCAGGGAAACAGGGGGACGCACTGAAGCTTTCTTT. Encoded protein: CAIRETGGRTEAFF.

The chain employs TRBV3-1 (or the pseudogene TRBV3-2) and TRBJ1-4; no definite D call. The CDR3 extends over 16 amino acids. CDR1 is LGHDT, CDR2 YNNKEL, per germline (reference sequence). V was shortened by 4 bases and J by 0 bases, with 12 bases between the two germline ends. The CDR3 region has the DNA TGTGCCAGCAGCCGGAGCGGCACCGCAACTAATGAAAAACTGTTTTTT. It encodes CASSRSGTATNEKLFF.

There are a few counts of this clone. The genes are TRBV19 and TRBJ1-6; 7 nucleotides match TRBD1. Per the germline V gene, CDR1 is LNHDA and CDR2 is SQIVND (reference sequence). The CDR3 is 13 amino acids. The V gene end was trimmed by 6 bases and the J gene end by 8 bases; junction bases not matched to a gene: 4. The CDR3 loop reads CASSDRDHSPLHF. The CDR3 nucleotides read TGTGCCAGTAGCGACAGGGATCATTCACCCCTCCACTTT.

The chain uses TRBV6-1 and TRBJ1-2, with D uncertain. V shed 0 bases and J shed 4 bases, with 15 bases lying between them. In germline, CDR1 is MNHNS, CDR2 SASEGT. This CDR3 has 16 amino acids. The CDR3 DNA sequence: TGTGCCAGCAGTGAAGCGCACAGCCTACTAGCCTATGGCTACACCTTC. Translation: CASSEAHSLLAYGYTF.

The V gene is TRBV7-8, the J gene TRBJ1-5; 7 bases are a match to TRBD1. V dropped 6 bases and J dropped 2; count of bases not matched to a gene: 4. CDR3 length: 14 amino acids. Per the germline V gene, CDR1 is SGHVS and CDR2 is FQNEAQ. The CDR3 spells CASSWTGGNQPQHF. The CDR3, as DNA: TGTGCCAGCAGTTGGACAGGTGGCAATCAGCCCCAGCATTTT.

The CDR3 is CASSQDTRTYNEQFF. DNA of the CDR3: TGCGCCAGCAGCCAAGATACACGAACGTACAATGAGCAGTTCTTC. V is TRBV4-3 and J is TRBJ2-1; D ambiguous. The V gene's germline CDR1 is LGHNA and CDR2 YSLEER. V lost 0 bases to trimming and J lost 4 bases, with 10 bases between them. CDR3 length: 15 residues.

The chain joins TRBV7-9 to TRBJ2-7, with D perhaps matching TRBD1 (6 bases). Trimming took off 6 bases at V and 2 bases at J, with 20 bases between the two ends. Per the germline V gene, CDR1 is SEHNR and CDR2 is FQNEAQ (reference sequence). The CDR3 runs 16 residues. The CDR3 here is CASRGQLLGQTYEQYF. The CDR3 coding sequence is TGTGCCAGCAGGGGTCAACTGCTTGGACAGACCTACGAGCAGTACTTC.

The genes are TRBV3-1 (or the pseudogene TRBV3-2) and TRBJ2-7, with D perhaps matching TRBD2 (5 bases). The CDR3 sequence is 17 residues long. The V end was cut by 0 bases, the J end by 5 bases, with 20 bases between. Germline loops: CDR1 LGHDT, CDR2 YNNKEL (reference sequence). The CDR3 loop reads CASSQESKAGSRHEQYF. For the CDR3, the DNA is TGTGCCAGCAGCCAAGAGAGTAAGGCGGGCTCGAGACACGAGCAGTACTTC.

The chain's CDR3 is CASSLEPSNNEQFF. CDR3 coding DNA: TGCGCCAGCAGCTTGGAACCCAGTAACAATGAGCAGTTCTTC. The rearrangement links TRBV5-1 to TRBJ2-1; D is unclear. Germline-derived CDR1 and CDR2 are SGHRS and YFSETQ. The germline V and J ends were trimmed by 0 bases and 5 bases, with 9 bases remaining between them. This CDR3 is 14 amino acids long.